Listed here are 8 T cell receptor beta chains from one sample, sequenced in a study of tumor and adjacent non-tumor tissue in lung cancer. RNA was extracted from bulk tissue without any cell sorting. A modified ARM-PCR protocol with three rounds of nested PCR amplified TCRbeta. TCRdb ran MiXCR on the multiplex PCR reads and lists one entry per CDR3 protein. The sample holds more than 85,000 distinct CDR3 sequences, 75% seen once. What was sequenced was lung tumor tissue. The source is a woman aged 55-75 years with non-small cell lung cancer.

A remark on this clonotype: One end of the junction varies from germline; a read error may be responsible. V and J are TRBV4-3 and TRBJ2-7, with 8 bases identical to TRBD1. Germline CDR1 reads LGHNA; CDR2 reads YSLEER. The CDR3 consists of 13 residues. This CDR3 reads CAISRIQGDEQYF. The CDR3 nucleotides are TGCGCCATCAGCCGTATACAGGGGGACGAGCAGTACTTC.

This clonotype was picked up many times. This chain connects TRBV29-1 to TRBJ2-1; 7 bases map to TRBD1. Trimming cost V 7 bases and J 6 bases; bases outside gene matches: 9. CDR3 length: 13 residues. Germline V gene lookup returns CDR1 SQVTM and CDR2 ANQGSEA. The CDR3 nucleotides read TGCAGCGCCGCCGGGACAGTGGGCAATGAGCAGTTCTTC. This translates into CSAAGTVGNEQFF.

This clonotype was counted a single time. The germline gene is not matched at one end of the junction; a read error may be the cause. This chain joins TRBV20-1 and TRBJ1-2, with 9 bases fitting TRBD1. The CDR3 length is 17 residues. Per germline, CDR1 DFQATT and CDR2 SNEGSKA (reference sequence). CDR3: CSAGGGQGLGNNYSYTF. The CDR3 region has the DNA TGCAGTGCAGGGGGCGGACAGGGGCTAGGAAATAACTATAGCTACACCTTC.

In the case of this clonotype: A junction end diverges from the germline sequence, so it may reflect a read error. V gene TRBV20-1 combines with J gene TRBJ2-1, with 8 bases matching TRBD2. Germline-derived CDR1 and CDR2 are DFQATT and SNEGSKA (reference sequence). This CDR3 is built from 14 residues. This CDR3 is CSYLSGGDYNEQFF. The CDR3 coding sequence is TGTAGTTATCTCTCGGGGGGGGACTACAATGAGCAGTTCTTC.

As to this clonotype: This is likely a read error, given that the CDR3 carries no conserved phenylalanine or tryptophan at its end. The chain uses TRBV12-3 or TRBV12-4 and TRBJ1-3; the D gene is possibly TRBD1 (5 bases). The CDR3 spans 15 residues. V was cut by 5 bases and J by 7 bases, with 18 bases left in between. The CDR3 sequence: CASSLGPGTRNTIYS. As DNA, the CDR3 is TGTGCCAGCAGTCTAGGTCCCGGGACTAGGAACACCATATATTCT.

Concerning this clonotype: Just one base apart from a much larger clone, this may be a read error. This chain uses TRBV12-3 or TRBV12-4 with TRBJ2-1; D unresolved. The CDR3 is made up of 13 amino acids. V gave up 6 bases and J gave up 3 bases, with 9 bases separating them. In nucleotides, the CDR3 is TGTGCCAGCAGGAATGGGTTCTACAATGAGCAGTTCTTC. Its translation is CASRNGFYNEQFF.

In the case of this clonotype: Likely a read error: the CDR3 ends without its conserved phenylalanine or tryptophan. The chain links TRBV6-2 or TRBV6-3 to TRBJ2-3, with D tentatively TRBD1 or TRBD2 (7 bases each). This CDR3 region has 14 residues. From germline, CDR1 is MNHEY and CDR2 SVGEGT. Trimming pared 8 bases from V and 6 bases from J, leaving 18 bases between. CDR3 coding DNA: TGTGCCAGCCGAGGGGGGAGGGGGCCGGATACGCAGTATTCT. Translation: CASRGGRGPDTQYS.

The genes are TRBV19 and TRBJ2-1, with D possibly matching TRBD2 (5 bases). In germline, CDR1 is LNHDA, CDR2 SQIVND (reference sequence). The CDR3 loop spans 12 amino acids. Trimming pared 3 bases from V and 12 bases from J, leaving 12 bases between. CDR3 nucleotide sequence: TGTGCCAGTAGTATGTACGGTGAGGGGCAGTTCTTC. This codes for CASSMYGEGQFF.